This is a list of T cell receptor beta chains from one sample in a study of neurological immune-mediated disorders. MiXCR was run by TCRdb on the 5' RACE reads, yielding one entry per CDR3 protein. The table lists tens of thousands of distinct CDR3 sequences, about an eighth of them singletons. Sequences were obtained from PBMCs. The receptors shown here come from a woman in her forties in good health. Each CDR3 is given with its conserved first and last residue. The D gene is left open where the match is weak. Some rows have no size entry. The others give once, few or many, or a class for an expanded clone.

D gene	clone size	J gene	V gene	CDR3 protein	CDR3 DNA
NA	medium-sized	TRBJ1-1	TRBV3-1	CASSPKRSRGRSDTEAFF	TGTGCCAGCAGCCCCAAGCGATCGAGGGGCAGGTCGGACACTGAAGCTTTCTTT
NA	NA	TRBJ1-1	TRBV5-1	CASSLAPTENTEAFF	TGCGCCAGCAGCTTGGCCCCGACAGAGAACACTGAAGCTTTCTTT
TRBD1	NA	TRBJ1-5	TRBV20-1	CSAGTGGDQPQHF	TGCAGTGCCGGAACAGGGGGGGATCAGCCCCAGCATTTT
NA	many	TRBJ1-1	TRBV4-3	CASSQVGAEAFF	TGCGCCAGCAGCCAAGTTGGGGCTGAAGCTTTCTTT
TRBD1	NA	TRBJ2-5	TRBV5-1	CASSGRDRAGETQYF	TGCGCCAGCAGCGGGCGGGACAGGGCCGGGGAGACCCAGTACTTC
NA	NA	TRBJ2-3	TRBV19	CASYPWGQAGTDTQYF	TGTGCCAGTTACCCCTGGGGGCAGGCTGGCACAGATACGCAGTATTTT
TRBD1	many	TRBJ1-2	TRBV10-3	CAIGQGYGYTF	TGTGCCATCGGACAGGGCTATGGCTACACCTTC
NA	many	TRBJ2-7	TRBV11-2	CASSLSSGTYEQYF	TGTGCCAGCAGCTTATCGTCAGGGACCTACGAGCAGTACTTC
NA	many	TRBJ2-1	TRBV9	CASSPQGPAYNEQFF	TGTGCCAGCAGCCCCCAGGGACCGGCATACAATGAGCAGTTCTTC
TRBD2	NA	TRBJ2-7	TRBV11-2	CASSLDLAGGNEQYF	TGTGCCAGCAGCTTAGATCTAGCGGGAGGGAACGAGCAGTACTTC
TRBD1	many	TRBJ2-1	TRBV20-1	CSAIKGGTGNEQFF	TGCAGTGCTATAAAAGGGGGGACAGGGAATGAGCAGTTCTTC
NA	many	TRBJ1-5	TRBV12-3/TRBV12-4	CASAQNSNQPQHF	TGTGCTAGCGCCCAGAATAGCAATCAGCCCCAGCATTTT
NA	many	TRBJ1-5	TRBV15	CATSVRNSRTVRNQPQHF	TGTGCCACCAGCGTGCGTAACTCCCGGACAGTCAGAAATCAGCCCCAGCATTTT
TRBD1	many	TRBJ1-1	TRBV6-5	CASTQGAFFEAFF	TGTGCCAGCACCCAGGGGGCCTTTTTCGAAGCTTTCTTT